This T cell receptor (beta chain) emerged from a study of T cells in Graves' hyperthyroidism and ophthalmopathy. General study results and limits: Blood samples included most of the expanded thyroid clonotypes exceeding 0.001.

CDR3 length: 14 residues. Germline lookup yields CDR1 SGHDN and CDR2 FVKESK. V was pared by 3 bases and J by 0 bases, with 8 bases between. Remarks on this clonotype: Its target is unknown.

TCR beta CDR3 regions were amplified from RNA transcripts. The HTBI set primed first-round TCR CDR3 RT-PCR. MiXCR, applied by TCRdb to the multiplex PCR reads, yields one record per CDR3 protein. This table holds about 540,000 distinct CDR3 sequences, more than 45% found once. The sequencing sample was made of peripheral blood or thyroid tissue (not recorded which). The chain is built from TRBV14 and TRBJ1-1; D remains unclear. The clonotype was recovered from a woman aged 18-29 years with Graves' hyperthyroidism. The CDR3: CASSHQMMNTEAFF. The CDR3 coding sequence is TGTGCCAGCAGCCACCAGATGATGAACACTGAAGCTTTCTTT.